Listed below are T cell receptor beta chains from one sample, sequenced in a study of shared clonotypes between healthy human individuals. Sequencing was performed with immunoSEQ multiplex PCR; in TCRdb, only in-frame clones are kept and a portion is missing. In the table there are 950,000 to 1,100,000 clones, roughly 70% of which are singletons. The sample comprised memory CD4+ T cells sorted from blood. The origin of the receptors is a man between 18 and 35 years old in good health. Both conserved end residues are trimmed from each CDR3.

V gene	J gene	CDR3 length	CDR3 protein
TRBV5-4	TRBJ2-3	11	ASSLGPTDTQY
TRBV19	TRBJ1-2	10	ASSIDLSGYT
TRBV11-3	TRBJ2-1	14	ASSLVGTGGLGEQF
TRBV5-4	TRBJ2-7	11	ASSLAQNYEQY
TRBV4-1	TRBJ2-3	16	ASSQEGRGRANTDTQY
TRBV30	TRBJ1-1	10	AHHRGPAEAF
TRBV6-5	TRBJ2-1	12	ASSYSGRLNEQF
TRBV30	TRBJ1-2	12	AWSVRQGGYGYT
TRBV28	TRBJ1-2	11	ASSQPANYGYT
TRBV6-6	TRBJ2-7	13	ASRPSGGASYEQY
TRBV28	TRBJ2-1	15	ASSLRSWGQAYNEQF
TRBV7-9	TRBJ1-1	13	ASSFADRVLTEAF
TRBV11-2	TRBJ2-4	15	ASSLDGGTAGVGIQY
TRBV25-1	TRBJ2-1	13	ASSNPAGVQNEQF
TRBV19	TRBJ1-5	15	ASSPRPRGVGNQPQH
TRBV28	TRBJ1-6	13	ASSVVDRDNSPLH
TRBV5-1	TRBJ2-7	13	ASSLGSASSYDQY
TRBV2	TRBJ2-1	9	ASSKRNEQF
TRBV4-3	TRBJ1-2	12	ASSQTGTGYGYT
TRBV14	TRBJ2-7	12	ASSLPGQSGKQY
TRBV28	TRBJ1-4	10	ASRGPYEKLF
TRBV5-1	TRBJ2-7	12	ASSSEQSSYEQY
TRBV5-1	TRBJ2-6	14	ASSFTDASGANVLT
TRBV5-1	TRBJ2-5	12	ASSRSGGAETQY
TRBV9	TRBJ1-4	11	ASSVGQDEKLF
TRBV2	TRBJ2-7	10	ASRRAGVEQY
TRBV18	TRBJ1-1	11	ATSNGMNTEAF
TRBV6-5	TRBJ2-7	10	ASSRTGGQQY
TRBV11-2	TRBJ1-1	12	ASSLDSLGTEAF
TRBV5-1	TRBJ1-1	9	ASSLESAAF
TRBV5-1	TRBJ2-1	13	ASSRQAGYYNEQF
TRBV10-3	TRBJ1-1	13	AISESGGSTTEAF